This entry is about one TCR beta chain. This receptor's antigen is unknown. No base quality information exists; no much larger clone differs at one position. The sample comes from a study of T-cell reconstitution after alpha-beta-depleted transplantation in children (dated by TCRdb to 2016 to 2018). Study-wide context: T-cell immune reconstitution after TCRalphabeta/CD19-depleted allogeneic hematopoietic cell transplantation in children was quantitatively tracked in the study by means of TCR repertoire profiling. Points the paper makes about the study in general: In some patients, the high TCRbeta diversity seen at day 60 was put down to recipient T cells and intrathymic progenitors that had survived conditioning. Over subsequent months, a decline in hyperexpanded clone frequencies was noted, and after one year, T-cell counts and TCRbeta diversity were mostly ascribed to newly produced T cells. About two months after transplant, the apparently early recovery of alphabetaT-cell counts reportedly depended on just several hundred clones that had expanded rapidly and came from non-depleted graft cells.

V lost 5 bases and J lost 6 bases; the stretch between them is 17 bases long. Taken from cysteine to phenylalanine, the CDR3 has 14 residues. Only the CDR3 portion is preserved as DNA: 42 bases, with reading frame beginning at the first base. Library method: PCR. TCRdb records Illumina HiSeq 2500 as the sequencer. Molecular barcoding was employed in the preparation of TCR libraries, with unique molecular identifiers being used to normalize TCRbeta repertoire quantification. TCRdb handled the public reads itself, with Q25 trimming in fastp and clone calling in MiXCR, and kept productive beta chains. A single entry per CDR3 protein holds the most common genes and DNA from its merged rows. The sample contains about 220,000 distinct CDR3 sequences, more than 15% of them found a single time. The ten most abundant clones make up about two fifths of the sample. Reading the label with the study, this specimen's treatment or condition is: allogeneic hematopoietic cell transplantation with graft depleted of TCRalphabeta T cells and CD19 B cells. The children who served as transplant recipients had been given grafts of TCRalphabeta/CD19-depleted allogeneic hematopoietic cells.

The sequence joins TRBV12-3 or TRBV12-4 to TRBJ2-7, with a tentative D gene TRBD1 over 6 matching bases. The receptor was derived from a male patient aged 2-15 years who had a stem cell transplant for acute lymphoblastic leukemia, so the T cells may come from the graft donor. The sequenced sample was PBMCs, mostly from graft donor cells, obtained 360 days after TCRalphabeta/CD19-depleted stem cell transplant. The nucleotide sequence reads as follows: TGTGCCAGCAGTATCAAACAGGGTTGGGGCGAGCAGTACTTC. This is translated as CASSIKQGWGEQYF.